This TCR beta chain was sequenced in a study of shared clonotypes between healthy human individuals. Study results and caveats: Lower generation probabilities were found for non-shared clonotypes than for those shared by all four donors.

Assay execution proceeded at the deep level. Assay: immunoSEQ multiplex PCR; the TCRdb copy retains only in-frame clones and omits some. There are about 2.3 million clones in the sample; approximately 95% occur only once, and under 0.45% lies in the top ten. V lost 7 bases, J lost 4 bases, and 13 bases lay in between. Germline CDR1 reads SGHTA; CDR2 reads FQGNSA. The CDR3 has 14 amino acids. Turning to this clone: The target antigen is unknown.

Adults of Caucasian background living in Nashville, Tennessee made up all donors. The specimen sequenced was naive CD4+ T cells from PBMCs. Subset described: CD45RA+ positively selected. The origin of this receptor is a young man in good health. Some clones in this sample may be carry-over from other donors' samples. The chain is built from TRBV7-2 and TRBJ1-4; possible D gene TRBD1, 5 bases. DNA for the CDR3: TGTGCCAGCACCGGCTCCAGGGTTAATGAAAAACTGTTTTTT. It codes for CASTGSRVNEKLFF.